Each of the 11 T cell receptor beta chains below was sequenced from the same sample in a study of shared clonotypes between healthy human individuals (dated by TCRdb to about 2020). CD8 naive samples were CD45RO-negative cells positively selected for CCR7, giving a CD45RA+CCR7+ population that excluded TemRA cells. Receptor amplification or capture employed the immunoSEQ multiplex PCR assay. TCRdb limited this immuneACCESS table to in-frame rearrangements with V and J called. A share of clones is missing; checked studies link under half to unresolved V genes, and the rest is unexplained. For this sample there are some 2.1 million clones; around 95% appear just once. Around 1.7% of the sample is in the top ten clones. The sequenced material came from naive CD8+ T cells from PBMCs. This specimen's cell subset or site label, per the study, means: CD45RA+CCR7+. The source is a man between 18 and 29 years old in good health. Some clones in this sample may be carry-over from other donors' samples.

The chain is built from TRBV29-1 and TRBJ1-4; D gene ambiguous. Germline V CDR1 and CDR2: SQVTM, ANQGSEA. V shed 5 bases and J shed 0 bases, with 10 bases lying between them. The length of the CDR3 is 14 residues. The CDR3 here is CSVSEAATNEKLFF. In DNA form, the CDR3 reads TGCAGCGTTTCCGAGGCCGCAACTAATGAAAAACTGTTTTTT.

The sample holds a few counts of this clone. The V gene is TRBV4-1, the J gene TRBJ1-5; 8 bases agree with TRBD1. V lost 4 bases and J lost 6; bases outside the gene matches: 8. The germline V gene has CDR1 MGHRA and CDR2 YSYEKL. The length of the CDR3 is 15 residues. The CDR3 DNA sequence: TGCGCCAGCAGCCTACTGACAGGGGAGAGTCAGCCCCAGCATTTT. Its translation: CASSLLTGESQPQHF.

V is TRBV11-2 and J is TRBJ1-3, with D unresolved. CDR3 length equals 15 residues. Per germline, CDR1 SGHAT and CDR2 FQNNGV. V lost 4 bases, J lost 0 bases, and 10 bases lay in between. Here the CDR3 reads CASSSLLASGNTIYF. CDR3 nucleotide sequence: TGTGCCAGCAGCTCTCTTTTAGCCTCTGGAAACACCATATATTTT.

The J gene is TRBJ1-2, the V gene TRBV4-3; D gene unclear. Trimming pared 0 bases from V and 2 bases from J, leaving 7 bases between. The CDR3 has 14 residues. The V gene's germline CDR1 is LGHNA and CDR2 YSLEER. CDR3 loop: CASSQDGLNYGYTF. In nucleotides, the CDR3 is TGCGCCAGCAGCCAAGATGGGCTAAACTATGGCTACACCTTC.

V and J are TRBV28 and TRBJ2-4; TRBD1 aligns across 11 bases. The J segment lost 5 bases and the V segment lost 5 bases, leaving 2 bases of the junction unmatched. This CDR3 region has 14 residues. Germline V CDR1 and CDR2: MDHEN, SYDVKM. The chain's CDR3 is CASSRTGGENIQYF. The CDR3 DNA sequence: TGTGCCAGCAGTAGGACAGGGGGCGAAAACATTCAGTACTTC.

CDR3 sequence: CASSSTTYVGAGGLDEQYF. The DNA of the CDR3 is TGTGCCAGCAGTTCCACCACTTATGTAGGTGCAGGGGGTTTGGACGAGCAGTACTTC. The chain carries TRBV28 and TRBJ2-7; 7 nucleotides agree with TRBD1. The CDR3 loop spans 19 amino acids. Germline V CDR1 and CDR2: MDHEN, SYDVKM. The V segment lost 4 bases and the J segment 5 bases; nucleotides outside the gene matches: 23.

The J gene is TRBJ2-7, the V gene TRBV27, with D maybe TRBD1 (6 bases). The CDR3 runs to 13 residues. With 2 bases removed from V and 2 bases from J, the gap between germline ends came to 7 bases. Per germline, CDR1 MNHEY and CDR2 SMNVEV (reference sequence). The CDR3 region is CASSLKGAYEQYF. In nucleotides, the CDR3 is TGTGCCAGCAGTTTAAAGGGGGCCTACGAGCAGTACTTC.

The chain combines TRBV15 with TRBJ2-1; 7 positions agree with TRBD1. From germline, CDR1 is LNHNV and CDR2 YYDKDF (reference sequence). V shed 5 bases, J shed 1 base, and the junction held 2 bases outside the gene matches. The CDR3 is 14 residues long. CDR3 amino acids: CATSPRGSYNEQFF. In nucleotides, the CDR3 is TGTGCCACCAGCCCCAGGGGGTCCTACAATGAGCAGTTCTTC. Full variable domain (outside the CDR3, taken from reference TRBV15 and TRBJ2-1): DAMVIQNPRYQVTQFGKPVTLSCSQTLNHNVMYWYQQKSSQAPKLLFHYYDKDFNNEADTPDNFQSRRPNTSFCFLDIRSPGLGDTAMYLCATSPRGSYNEQFFGPGTRLTVL.

CDR3 region: CASGDPGGGYEQYF. The CDR3 DNA follows: TGTGCCAGCGGCGACCCGGGGGGCGGCTACGAGCAGTACTTC. J is TRBJ2-7 and V is TRBV4-2, with D perhaps matching TRBD2 (7 bases). Trimming took off 8 bases at V and 3 bases at J, with 17 bases between the two ends. The CDR3 sequence is 14 residues long. Germline V CDR1 and CDR2: LGHNA, YNFKEQ.

This clone was seen just once. The chain employs TRBV6-5 and TRBJ1-1; 9 positions agree with TRBD1. The ends lost 4 bases at V and 4 bases at J; junction bases unmatched: 7. CDR1 and CDR2 (germline): MNHEY, SVGAGI. The CDR3 has 15 residues. The CDR3: CASSSTRDRATEAFF. The CDR3 DNA reads as TGTGCCAGCAGTTCCACTAGGGACAGGGCCACTGAAGCTTTCTTT.

The V call is TRBV6-1, the J call TRBJ2-5; D remains unclear. Trimming removed 6 bases from V and 0 bases from J, with 5 bases in between. This CDR3 is 12 amino acids long. Looked up from germline, CDR1 is MNHNS and CDR2 is SASEGT. The CDR3 is CASRRDQETQYF. CDR3 sequence (DNA): TGTGCCAGCAGGAGAGACCAAGAGACCCAGTACTTC.